The present T cell receptor beta chain was sequenced within a study of blood T cell repertoires in COVID-19. Study-level information: Samples came from the United States, Italy and Spain, spanning acute and convalescent COVID-19. Sources were T cells, B-cell-depleted T cells, or PBMCs; the material itself was cDNA or gDNA.

Those enrolled in Seattle joined during active infection and were followed longitudinally afterward. The V and J ends lost 3 bases and 6 bases, in that order; junction bases with no gene match: 7. CDR3 length: 14 amino acids. CDR1 is LGHDT and CDR2 is YNNKEL in the germline V gene (reference sequence). Original handling: Estimates of nucleated cell counts were drawn from the amplification of reference gene primers. Assay used: immunoSEQ multiplex PCR; TCRdb lists only in-frame clones, some missing. D and trimming were read from the DNA, whereas the V and J calls and clone size are those reported in that table. The sample holds 200,000 to 250,000 clones, around 89% seen once.

This rearrangement joins TRBV3-1 (or the pseudogene TRBV3-2) to TRBJ1-2, with TRBD1 matching over 7 bases. The sequence came from a man under 40 with COVID-19, enrolled during active disease. Sequencing used peripheral blood. The CDR3 DNA reads as TGTGCCAGCAGCCAGGGGGACAGAGATGATGGCTACACCTTC. Protein product: CASSQGDRDDGYTF.